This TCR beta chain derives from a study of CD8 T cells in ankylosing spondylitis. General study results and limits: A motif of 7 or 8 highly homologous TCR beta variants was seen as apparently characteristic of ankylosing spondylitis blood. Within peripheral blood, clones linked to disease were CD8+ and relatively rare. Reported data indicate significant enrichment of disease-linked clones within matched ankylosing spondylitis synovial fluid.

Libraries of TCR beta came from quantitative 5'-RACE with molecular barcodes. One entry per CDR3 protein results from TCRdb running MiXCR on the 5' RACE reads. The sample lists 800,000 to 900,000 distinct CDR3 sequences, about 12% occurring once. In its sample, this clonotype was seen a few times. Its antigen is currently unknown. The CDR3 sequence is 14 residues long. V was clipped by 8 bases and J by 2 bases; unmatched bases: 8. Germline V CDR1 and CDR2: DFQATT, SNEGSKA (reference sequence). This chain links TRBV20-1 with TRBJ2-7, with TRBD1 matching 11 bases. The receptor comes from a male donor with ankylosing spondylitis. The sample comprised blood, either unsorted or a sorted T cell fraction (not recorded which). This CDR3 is CSTMEGQGAYEQYF. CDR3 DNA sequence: TGCAGTACTATGGAGGGACAGGGGGCCTACGAGCAGTACTTC.